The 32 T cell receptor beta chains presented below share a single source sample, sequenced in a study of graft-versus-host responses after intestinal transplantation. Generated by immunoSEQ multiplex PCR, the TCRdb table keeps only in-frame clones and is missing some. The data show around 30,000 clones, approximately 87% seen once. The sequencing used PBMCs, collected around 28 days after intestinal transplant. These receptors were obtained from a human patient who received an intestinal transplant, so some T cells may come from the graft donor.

CDR3 in amino acids: CASSFTGTSGSLLNNEQFF. The CDR3, as DNA: TGTGCCAGCAGCTTCACCGGGACTAGCGGGTCTTTATTAAACAATGAGCAGTTCTTC. V usage is TRBV7-2 and J usage is TRBJ2-1, with TRBD2 matching 12 bases. Germline loops: CDR1 SGHTA, CDR2 FQGNSA. This CDR3 has 19 amino acids. The J segment lost 5 bases and the V segment lost 3 bases, leaving 14 bases of the junction unmatched.

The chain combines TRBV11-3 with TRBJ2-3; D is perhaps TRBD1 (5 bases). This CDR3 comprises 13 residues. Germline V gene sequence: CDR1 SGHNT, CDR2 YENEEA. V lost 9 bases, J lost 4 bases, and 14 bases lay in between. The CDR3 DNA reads TGTGCCAGTAGAATAGTGGGGCCAGATACGCAGTATTTT. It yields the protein CASRIVGPDTQYF.

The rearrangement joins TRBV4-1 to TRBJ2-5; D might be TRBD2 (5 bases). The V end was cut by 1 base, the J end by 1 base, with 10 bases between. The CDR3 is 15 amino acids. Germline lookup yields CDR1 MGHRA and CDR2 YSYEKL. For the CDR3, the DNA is TGCGCCAGCAGCCAAGTTACGGAGGCCCAAGAGACCCAGTACTTC. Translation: CASSQVTEAQETQYF.

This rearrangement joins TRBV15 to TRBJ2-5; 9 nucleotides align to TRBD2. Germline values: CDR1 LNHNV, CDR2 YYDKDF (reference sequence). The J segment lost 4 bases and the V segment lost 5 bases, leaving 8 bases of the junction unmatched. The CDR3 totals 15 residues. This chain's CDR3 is CATSDSGSVGETQYF. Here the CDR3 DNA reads TGTGCCACCAGCGATAGCGGGAGTGTCGGAGAGACCCAGTACTTC. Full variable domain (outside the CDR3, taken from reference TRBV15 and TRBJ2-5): DAMVIQNPRYQVTQFGKPVTLSCSQTLNHNVMYWYQQKSSQAPKLLFHYYDKDFNNEADTPDNFQSRRPNTSFCFLDIRSPGLGDTAMYLCATSDSGSVGETQYFGPGTRLLVL.

The CDR3 DNA is TGTGCCAGTGGGACAGGGGGAAATGAGCAGTTCTTC. This translates into CASGTGGNEQFF. V is TRBV6-6 and J is TRBJ2-1; 11 nucleotides match TRBD1. The trim removed 9 bases at V and 7 bases at J, leaving 2 bases unmatched. The CDR3 is made up of 12 amino acids. Per germline, CDR1 MNHNY and CDR2 SVGAGI (reference sequence).

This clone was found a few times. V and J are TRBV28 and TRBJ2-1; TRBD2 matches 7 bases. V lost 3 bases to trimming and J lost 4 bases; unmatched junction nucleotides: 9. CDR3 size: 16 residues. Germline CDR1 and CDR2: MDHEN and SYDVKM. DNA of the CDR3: TGTGCCAGCAGTTTGCGGATTAGCGGGCGTTACAATGAGCAGTTCTTC. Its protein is CASSLRISGRYNEQFF. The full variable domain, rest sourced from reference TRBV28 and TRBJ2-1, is DVKVTQSSRYLVKRTGEKVFLECVQDMDHENMFWYRQDPGLGLRLIYFSYDVKMKEKGDIPEGYSVSREKKERFSLILESASTNQTSMYLCASSLRISGRYNEQFFGPGTRLTVL.

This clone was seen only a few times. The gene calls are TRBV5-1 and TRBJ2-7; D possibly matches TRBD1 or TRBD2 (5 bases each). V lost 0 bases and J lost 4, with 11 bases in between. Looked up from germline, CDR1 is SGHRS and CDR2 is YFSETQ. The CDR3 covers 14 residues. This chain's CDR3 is CASSLVGASYEQYF. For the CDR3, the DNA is TGCGCCAGCAGCTTGGTCGGGGCTTCTTACGAGCAGTACTTC. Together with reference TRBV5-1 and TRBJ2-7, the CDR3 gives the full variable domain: KAGVTQTPRYLIKTRGQQVTLSCSPISGHRSVSWYQQTPGQGLQFLFEYFSETQRNKGNFPGRFSGRQFSNSRSEMNVSTLELGDSALYLCASSLVGASYEQYFGPGTRLTVT.

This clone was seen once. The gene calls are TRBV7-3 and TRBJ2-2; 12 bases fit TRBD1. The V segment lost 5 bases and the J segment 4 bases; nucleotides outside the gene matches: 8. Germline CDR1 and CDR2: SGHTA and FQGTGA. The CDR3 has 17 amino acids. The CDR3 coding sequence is TGTGCCAGCAGCCTATCCGGGACAGGGGGCTCCACCGGGGAGCTGTTTTTT. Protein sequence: CASSLSGTGGSTGELFF.

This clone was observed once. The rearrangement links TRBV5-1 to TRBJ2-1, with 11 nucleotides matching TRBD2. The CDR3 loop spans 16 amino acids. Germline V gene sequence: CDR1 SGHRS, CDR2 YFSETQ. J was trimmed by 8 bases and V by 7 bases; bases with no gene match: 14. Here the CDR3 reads CASCELLAGAIDEQFF. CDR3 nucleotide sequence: TGCGCCAGCTGCGAATTACTAGCGGGAGCCATCGATGAGCAGTTCTTC.

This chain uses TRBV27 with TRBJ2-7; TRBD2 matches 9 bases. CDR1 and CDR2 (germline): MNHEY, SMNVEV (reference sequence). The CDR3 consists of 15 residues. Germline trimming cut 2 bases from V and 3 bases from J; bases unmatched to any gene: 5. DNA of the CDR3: TGTGCCAGCAGTTTAACGGCGGGGGGGGACTACGAGCAGTACTTC. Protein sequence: CASSLTAGGDYEQYF.

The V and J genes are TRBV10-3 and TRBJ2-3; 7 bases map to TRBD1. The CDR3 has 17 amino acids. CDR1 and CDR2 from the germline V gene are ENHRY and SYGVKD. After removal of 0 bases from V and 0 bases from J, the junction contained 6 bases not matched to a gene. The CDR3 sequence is CAISESGKGASTDTQYF. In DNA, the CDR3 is TGTGCCATCAGTGAGTCGGGTAAGGGGGCTAGCACAGATACGCAGTATTTT.

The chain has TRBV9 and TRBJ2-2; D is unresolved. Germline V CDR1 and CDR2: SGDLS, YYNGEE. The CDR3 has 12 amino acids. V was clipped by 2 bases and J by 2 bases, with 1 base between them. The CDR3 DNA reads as TGTGCCAGCAGCGTCAACACCGGGGAGCTGTTTTTT. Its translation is CASSVNTGELFF.

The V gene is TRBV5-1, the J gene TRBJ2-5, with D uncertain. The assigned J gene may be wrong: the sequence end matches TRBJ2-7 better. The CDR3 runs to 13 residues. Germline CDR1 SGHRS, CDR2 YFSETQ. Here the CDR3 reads CASSLATLNEQYF. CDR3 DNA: TGCGCCAGCAGCTTGGCCACCTTGAACGAGCAGTACTTC.

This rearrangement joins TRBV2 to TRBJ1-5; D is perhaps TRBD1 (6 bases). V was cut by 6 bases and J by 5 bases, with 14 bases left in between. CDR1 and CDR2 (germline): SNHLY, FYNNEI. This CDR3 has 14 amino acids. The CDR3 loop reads CASSRGQIDQPQHF. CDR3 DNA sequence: TGTGCCAGCAGCCGCGGACAGATAGATCAGCCCCAGCATTTT. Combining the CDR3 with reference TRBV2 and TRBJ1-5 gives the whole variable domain EPEVTQTPSHQVTQMGQEVILRCVPISNHLYFYWYRQILGQKVEFLVSFYNNEISEKSEIFDDQFSVERPDGSNFTLKIRSTKLEDSAMYFCASSRGQIDQPQHFGDGTRLSIL.

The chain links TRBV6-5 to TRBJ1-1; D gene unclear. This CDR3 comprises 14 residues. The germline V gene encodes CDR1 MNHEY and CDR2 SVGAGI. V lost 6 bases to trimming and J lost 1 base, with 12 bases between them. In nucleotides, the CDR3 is TGTGCCAGCAGCTCCGCACCAGCGAACACTGAAGCTTTCTTT. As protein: CASSSAPANTEAFF.

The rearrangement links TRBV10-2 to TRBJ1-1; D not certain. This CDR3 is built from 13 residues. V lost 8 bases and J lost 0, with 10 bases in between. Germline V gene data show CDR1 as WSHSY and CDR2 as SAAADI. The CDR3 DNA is TGCGCCAGCGAGGCCATTATGAACACTGAAGCTTTCTTT. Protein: CASEAIMNTEAFF.

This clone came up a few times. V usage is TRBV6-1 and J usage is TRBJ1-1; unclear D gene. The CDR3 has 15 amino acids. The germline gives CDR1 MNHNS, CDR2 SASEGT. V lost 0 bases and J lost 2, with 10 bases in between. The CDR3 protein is CASSEAGIGNTEAFF. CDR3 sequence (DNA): TGTGCCAGCAGTGAAGCAGGGATCGGCAACACTGAAGCTTTCTTT.

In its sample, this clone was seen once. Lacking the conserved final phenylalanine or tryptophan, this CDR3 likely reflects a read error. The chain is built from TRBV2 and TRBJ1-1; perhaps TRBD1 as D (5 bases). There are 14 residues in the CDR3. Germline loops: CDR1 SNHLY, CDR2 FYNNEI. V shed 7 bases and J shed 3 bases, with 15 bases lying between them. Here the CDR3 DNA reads TGTGCCAGCACGGGGGGACCTCGGGACACTGAAGCTTTCCTT. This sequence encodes CASTGGPRDTEAFL.

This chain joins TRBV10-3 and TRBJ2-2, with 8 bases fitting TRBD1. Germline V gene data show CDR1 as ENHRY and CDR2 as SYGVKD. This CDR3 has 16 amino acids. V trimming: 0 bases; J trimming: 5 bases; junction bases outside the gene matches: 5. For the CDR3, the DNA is TGTGCCATCAGTGAGTCGGGCAGGGGGCTTACCGGGGAGCTGTTTTTT. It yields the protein CAISESGRGLTGELFF.

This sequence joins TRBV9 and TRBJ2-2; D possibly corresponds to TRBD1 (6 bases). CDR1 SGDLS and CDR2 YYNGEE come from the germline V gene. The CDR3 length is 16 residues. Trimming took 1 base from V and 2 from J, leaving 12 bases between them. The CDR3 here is CASSVTGHGNTGELFF. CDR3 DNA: TGTGCCAGCAGCGTAACGGGACATGGAAACACCGGGGAGCTGTTTTTT. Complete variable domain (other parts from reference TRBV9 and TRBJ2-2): DSGVTQTPKHLITATGQRVTLRCSPRSGDLSVYWYQQSLDQGLQFLIQYYNGEERAKGNILERFSAQQFPDLHSELNLSSLELGDSALYFCASSVTGHGNTGELFFGEGSRLTVL.

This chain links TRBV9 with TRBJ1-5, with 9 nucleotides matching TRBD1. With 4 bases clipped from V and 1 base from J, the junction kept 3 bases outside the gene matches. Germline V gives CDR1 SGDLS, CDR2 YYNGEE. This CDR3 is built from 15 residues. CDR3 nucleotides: TGTGCCAGCAGCCTACAGGGGGCGAGCAATCAGCCCCAGCATTTT. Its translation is CASSLQGASNQPQHF.

The CDR3 DNA reads TGTGCCAGCAGCGAACCCCAGACAGGCCCTACATACAATGAGCAGTTCTTC. Amino acid sequence: CASSEPQTGPTYNEQFF. The V call is TRBV7-9, the J call TRBJ2-1, with D perhaps matching TRBD1 (6 bases). The CDR3 is made up of 17 amino acids. With 5 bases removed from V and 4 bases from J, the gap between germline ends came to 21 bases. Germline CDR1 is SEHNR and CDR2 is FQNEAQ (reference sequence).

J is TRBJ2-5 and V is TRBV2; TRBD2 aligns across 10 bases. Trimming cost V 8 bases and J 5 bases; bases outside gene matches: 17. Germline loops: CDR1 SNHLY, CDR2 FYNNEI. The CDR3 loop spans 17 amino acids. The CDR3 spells CASSLAGLLPGGETQYF. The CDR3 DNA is TGTGCCAGCTCACTAGCGGGGTTACTCCCAGGGGGGGAGACCCAGTACTTC. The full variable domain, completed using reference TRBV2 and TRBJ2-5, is EPEVTQTPSHQVTQMGQEVILRCVPISNHLYFYWYRQILGQKVEFLVSFYNNEISEKSEIFDDQFSVERPDGSNFTLKIRSTKLEDSAMYFCASSLAGLLPGGETQYFGPGTRLLVL.

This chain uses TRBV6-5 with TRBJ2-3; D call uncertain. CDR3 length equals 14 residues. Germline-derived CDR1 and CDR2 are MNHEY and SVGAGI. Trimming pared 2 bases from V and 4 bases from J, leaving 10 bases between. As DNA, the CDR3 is TGTGCCAGCAGTTACGGGATAGCCGCAGATACGCAGTATTTT. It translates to CASSYGIAADTQYF.

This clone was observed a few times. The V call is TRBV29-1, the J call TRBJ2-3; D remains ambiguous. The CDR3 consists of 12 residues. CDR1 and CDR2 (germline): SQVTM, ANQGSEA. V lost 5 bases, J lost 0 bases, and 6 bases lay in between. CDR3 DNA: TGCAGCGTTATACAGAGCACAGATACGCAGTATTTT. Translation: CSVIQSTDTQYF.

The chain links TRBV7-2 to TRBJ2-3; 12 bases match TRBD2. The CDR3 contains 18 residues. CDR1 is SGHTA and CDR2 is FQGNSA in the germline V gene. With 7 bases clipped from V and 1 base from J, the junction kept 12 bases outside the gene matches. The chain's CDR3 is CASIPPPSGREGTDTQYF. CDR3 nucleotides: TGTGCCAGCATCCCGCCCCCTAGCGGGAGGGAGGGCACAGATACGCAGTATTTT.

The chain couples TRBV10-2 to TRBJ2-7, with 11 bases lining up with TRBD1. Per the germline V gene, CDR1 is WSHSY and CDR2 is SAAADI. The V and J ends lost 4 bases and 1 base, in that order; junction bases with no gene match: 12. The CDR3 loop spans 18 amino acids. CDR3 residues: CASSVGTGGPRLSYEQYF. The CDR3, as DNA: TGCGCCAGCAGTGTTGGGACAGGGGGGCCCCGCTTGTCCTACGAGCAGTACTTC.

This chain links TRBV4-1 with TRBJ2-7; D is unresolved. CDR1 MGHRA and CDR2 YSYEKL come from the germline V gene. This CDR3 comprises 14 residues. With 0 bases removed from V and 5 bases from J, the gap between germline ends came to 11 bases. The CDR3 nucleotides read TGCGCCAGCAGCCAAGATCTATCCCTAGACGAGCAGTACTTC. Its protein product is CASSQDLSLDEQYF.

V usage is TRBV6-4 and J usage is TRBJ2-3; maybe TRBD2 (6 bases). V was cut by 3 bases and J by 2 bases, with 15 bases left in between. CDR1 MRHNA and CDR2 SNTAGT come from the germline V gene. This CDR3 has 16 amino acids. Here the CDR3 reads CASSEGGSGPTDTQYF. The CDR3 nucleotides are TGTGCCAGCAGTGAGGGGGGTAGCGGACCCACAGATACGCAGTATTTT.

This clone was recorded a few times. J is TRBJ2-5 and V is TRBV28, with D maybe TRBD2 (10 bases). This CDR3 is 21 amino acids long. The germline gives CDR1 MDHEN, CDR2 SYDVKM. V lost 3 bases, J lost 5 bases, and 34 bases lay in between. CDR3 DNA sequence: TGTGCCAGCAGTTTCCCCCACAGGGACAGGGACTTAGCGGGAGGTTGGGAGACCCAGTACTTC. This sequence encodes CASSFPHRDRDLAGGWETQYF.

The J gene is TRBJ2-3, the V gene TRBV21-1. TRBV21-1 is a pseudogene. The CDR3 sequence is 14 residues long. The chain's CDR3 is CASPPSGGIDTQYF. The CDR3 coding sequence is TGTGCCAGCCCGCCATCCGGGGGCATAGATACGCAGTATTTT.

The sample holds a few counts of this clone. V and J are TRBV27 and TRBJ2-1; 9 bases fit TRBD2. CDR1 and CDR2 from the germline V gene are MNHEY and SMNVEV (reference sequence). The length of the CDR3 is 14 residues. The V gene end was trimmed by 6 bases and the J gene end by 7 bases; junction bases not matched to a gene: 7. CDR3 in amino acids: CASSHGLAGNEQFF. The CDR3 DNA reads TGTGCCAGCAGCCATGGGCTAGCGGGGAATGAGCAGTTCTTC.